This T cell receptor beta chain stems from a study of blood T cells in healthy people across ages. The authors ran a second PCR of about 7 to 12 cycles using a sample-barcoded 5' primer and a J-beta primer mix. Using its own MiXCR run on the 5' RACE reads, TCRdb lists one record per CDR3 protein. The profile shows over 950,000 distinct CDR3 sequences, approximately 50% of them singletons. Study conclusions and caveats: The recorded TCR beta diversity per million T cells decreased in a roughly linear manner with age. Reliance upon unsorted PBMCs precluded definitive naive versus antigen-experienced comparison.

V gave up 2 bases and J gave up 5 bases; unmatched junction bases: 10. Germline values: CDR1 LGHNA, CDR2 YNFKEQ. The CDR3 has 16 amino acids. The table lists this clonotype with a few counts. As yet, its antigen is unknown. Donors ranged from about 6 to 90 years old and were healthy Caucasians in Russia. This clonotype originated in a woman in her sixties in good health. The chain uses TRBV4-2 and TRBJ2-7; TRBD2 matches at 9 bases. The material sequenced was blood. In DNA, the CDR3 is TGTGCCAGCAGCCAAACTATAGCGGGAGTTTCCCACGAGCAGTACTTC. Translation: CASSQTIAGVSHEQYF.